These 16 T cell receptor beta chains came from one sample sequenced in a study of T cell responses to AZD1222 COVID-19 vaccine. Clones were sequenced by immunoSEQ multiplex PCR, and TCRdb holds only the in-frame ones, with some missing. The data show under 200,000 clones, 80% to 90% seen once. This sample comprised peripheral blood, obtained on day 0 of MenACWY control vaccination. Receptor source: an adult in good health.

The CDR3 protein is CASSEGGGVDYNEQFF. CDR3 nucleotide sequence: TGTGCCAGCAGTGAAGGGGGAGGGGTAGACTACAATGAGCAGTTCTTC. The rearrangement links TRBV2 to TRBJ2-1, with TRBD2 matching 7 bases. From germline, CDR1 is SNHLY and CDR2 FYNNEI. The CDR3 has 16 residues. The J segment lost 3 bases and the V segment lost 1 base, leaving 6 bases of the junction unmatched.

The chain combines TRBV5-1 with TRBJ1-1; a possible D gene is TRBD1 (5 bases). Between the trimmed V and J ends, which lost 1 base and 7 bases, there was a span of 8 bases. Per germline, CDR1 SGHRS and CDR2 YFSETQ. The CDR3 has 12 amino acids. The CDR3 DNA is TGCGCCAGCAGCTTGACGCAGGGTGAAGCTTTCTTT. Amino acid sequence: CASSLTQGEAFF.

This chain uses TRBV27 with TRBJ1-2; maybe TRBD1 (5 bases). CDR3 length: 17 residues. V dropped 6 bases and J dropped 2 bases, with 22 bases sitting between them. From germline, CDR1 is MNHEY and CDR2 SMNVEV (reference sequence). The CDR3 DNA reads TGTGCCAGCAGGACACCTACAGGCTGGGGTCCGAACTATGGCTACACCTTC. Translation gives CASRTPTGWGPNYGYTF.

The chain uses TRBV27 and TRBJ1-2, with D possibly TRBD1 on 5 matching bases. CDR3 size: 13 residues. V lost 2 bases, J lost 4 bases, and 8 bases lay in between. Germline lookup yields CDR1 MNHEY and CDR2 SMNVEV (reference sequence). The CDR3 spells CASSLKGTYGYTF. In DNA form, the CDR3 reads TGTGCCAGCAGTTTAAAGGGGACCTATGGCTACACCTTC.

This chain uses TRBV5-1 with TRBJ2-5; D unclear. The germline V gene has CDR1 SGHRS and CDR2 YFSETQ. The V and J ends lost 2 bases and 3 bases respectively, with 8 bases between them. The CDR3 contains 13 residues. CDR3 residues: CASSFVEKETQYF. CDR3 DNA: TGCGCCAGCAGCTTCGTGGAGAAAGAGACCCAGTACTTC.

The chain uses TRBV7-9 and TRBJ1-2; unclear D gene. Germline CDR1 SEHNR, CDR2 FQNEAQ (reference sequence). V was pared by 2 bases and J by 3 bases, with 4 bases between. This CDR3 has 12 amino acids. The CDR3 here is CASSLLDYGYTF. The CDR3 coding sequence is TGTGCCAGCAGCTTATTAGACTATGGCTACACCTTC.

This chain joins TRBV6-5 and TRBJ1-4; D call uncertain. V was shortened by 3 bases and J by 6 bases, with 11 bases between the two germline ends. Germline V CDR1 and CDR2: MNHEY, SVGAGI. This CDR3 is 14 amino acids long. This CDR3 is CASSYLREDEKLFF. Here the CDR3 DNA reads TGTGCCAGCAGTTATTTAAGGGAGGATGAAAAACTGTTTTTT.

The gene calls are TRBV4-3 and TRBJ2-5; no clear D gene. This CDR3 has 14 residues. V dropped 1 base and J dropped 5 bases, with 11 bases sitting between them. Germline V gene sequence: CDR1 LGHNA, CDR2 YSLEER. The CDR3 region is CASSQGVTRETQYF. The CDR3, as DNA: TGCGCCAGCAGCCAAGGCGTCACAAGGGAGACCCAGTACTTC.

The J gene is TRBJ2-1, the V gene TRBV27; 7 nucleotides line up with TRBD2. Germline loops: CDR1 MNHEY, CDR2 SMNVEV (reference sequence). The CDR3 spans 13 residues. The ends lost 5 bases at V and 11 bases at J; junction bases unmatched: 9. CDR3 in amino acids: CASSPPSGRKQFF. As DNA, the CDR3 is TGTGCCAGCAGTCCCCCTAGCGGCCGTAAGCAGTTCTTC.

This rearrangement joins TRBV28 to TRBJ1-4; D unresolved. V was clipped by 7 bases and J by 3 bases, with 12 bases between them. Germline CDR1 MDHEN, CDR2 SYDVKM. This CDR3 region has 14 residues. For the CDR3, the DNA is TGTGCCAGCAATCGAGTCGGTGCTAATGAAAAACTGTTTTTT. As protein: CASNRVGANEKLFF.

The chain is built from TRBV6-6 and TRBJ2-2; the D gene is possibly TRBD1 (6 bases). V dropped 2 bases and J dropped 4 bases, with 11 bases sitting between them. Germline CDR1 and CDR2: MNHNY and SVGAGI (reference sequence). This CDR3 region has 15 residues. The CDR3 DNA sequence: TGTGCCAGCAGTTACCCCAGGGGAGCCACCGGGGAGCTGTTTTTT. Translation gives CASSYPRGATGELFF.

The chain joins TRBV9 to TRBJ2-3; D gene ambiguous. The germline V and J ends were trimmed by 1 base and 0 bases, with 9 bases remaining between them. The germline CDR1 and CDR2 sequences are SGDLS and YYNGEE. CDR3 length: 15 amino acids. The CDR3 sequence: CASSVFDRSTDTQYF. The CDR3 DNA reads TGTGCCAGCAGCGTATTTGACCGTAGCACAGATACGCAGTATTTT.

This sequence joins TRBV27 and TRBJ2-2; TRBD2 matches 14 bases. The CDR3 is 18 residues long. The trim removed 7 bases at V and 6 bases at J, leaving 13 bases unmatched. Looked up from germline, CDR1 is MNHEY and CDR2 is SMNVEV (reference sequence). CDR3 DNA: TGTGCCAGCACCCCCAGGACTAGCGGGGGGTATCATTCCGGGGAGCTGTTTTTT. It is translated as CASTPRTSGGYHSGELFF.

The gene calls are TRBV19 and TRBJ2-7; D unclear. CDR1 is LNHDA, CDR2 SQIVND, per germline (reference sequence). Deletions cut 0 bases from V and 3 bases from J, with 18 bases between. The CDR3 spans 17 residues. DNA of the CDR3: TGTGCCAGTAGTATAGATAGATATCGTTCTAGTTACTACGAGCAGTACTTC. Translating gives CASSIDRYRSSYYEQYF.

This clone has just a few counts. This CDR3 is CASSLSTGGGYTF. Written as DNA, the CDR3 is TGTGCCAGCAGTTTATCGACAGGGGGCGGCTACACCTTC. The gene calls are TRBV27 and TRBJ1-2; 10 bases agree with TRBD1. CDR3 length: 13 amino acids. With 0 bases clipped from V and 8 bases from J, the junction kept 0 bases outside the gene matches. Germline V lookup: CDR1 MNHEY, CDR2 SMNVEV (reference sequence).

The chain links TRBV5-5 to TRBJ2-1; possibly TRBD2 for D (6 bases). This CDR3 has 15 residues. V shed 1 base and J shed 7 bases, with 15 bases lying between them. In germline, CDR1 is SGHKS, CDR2 YYEKEE (reference sequence). The DNA for the CDR3 is TGTGCCAGCAGCTTGTCGAGACTAGGGTGGAATGAGCAGTTCTTC. Its translation is CASSLSRLGWNEQFF.